This TCR beta chain was captured in a study of control samples from healthy donors and cancer patients. Clones were sequenced by immunoSEQ multiplex PCR, and TCRdb holds only the in-frame ones, with some missing. The sample has 350,000 to 450,000 clones; around 90% are singletons. This clone was seen a few times. The V end was cut by 5 bases, the J end by 6 bases, with 10 bases between. This CDR3 has 12 residues. CDR1 and CDR2 (germline): SGHVS, FQNEAQ. The V and J genes are TRBV7-8 and TRBJ1-2; D is undetermined. This clonotype was obtained from a man between 40 and 49 years old with head and neck cancer. Sequencing used PBMCs. The DNA of the CDR3 is TGTGCCAGCAGCCCTAAAACGGATGGCTACACCTTC. Its translation is CASSPKTDGYTF.